The 19 T cell receptor beta chains presented below share a single source sample, sequenced in a study of blood T cell repertoires in COVID-19. Assay: immunoSEQ multiplex PCR; the TCRdb copy retains only in-frame clones and omits some. The table records roughly 380,000 clones, over 75% of them present only once. The sample comprised peripheral blood. These receptors came from a woman aged 35 to 49 with COVID-19, enrolled during active disease.

J is TRBJ1-2 and V is TRBV7-3, with TRBD1 identical over 8 bases. Germline CDR1 and CDR2: SGHTA and FQGTGA. The length of the CDR3 is 18 residues. The J segment lost 4 bases and the V segment lost 1 base, leaving 14 bases of the junction unmatched. Written as DNA, the CDR3 is TGTGCCAGCAGCTTAAATTCCGGAGTGACAGGGGACGCCTATGGCTACACCTTC. It yields the protein CASSLNSGVTGDAYGYTF. Filled out from reference TRBV7-3 and TRBJ1-2, the complete variable domain reads GAGVSQTPSNKVTEKGKYVELRCDPISGHTALYWYRQSLGQGPEFLIYFQGTGAADDSGLPNDRFFAVRPEGSVSTLKIQRTERGDSAVYLCASSLNSGVTGDAYGYTFGSGTRLTVV.

This chain connects TRBV11-3 to TRBJ2-7; 9 bases line up with TRBD1. The trim removed 5 bases at V and 1 base at J, leaving 6 bases unmatched. The CDR3 is 15 residues long. Germline CDR1 and CDR2: SGHNT and YENEEA. The DNA of the CDR3 is TGTGCCAGCAGCCGGGGACAGGGAACTTCCTACGAGCAGTACTTC. As protein: CASSRGQGTSYEQYF.

A note on this clone: Other DNA sequences of this sample code for an identical CDR3. The chain carries TRBV9 and TRBJ2-3, with D unclear. The CDR3 spans 12 residues. V dropped 4 bases and J dropped 0 bases, with 3 bases sitting between them. Per the germline V gene, CDR1 is SGDLS and CDR2 is YYNGEE. The DNA of the CDR3 is TGTGCCAGCAGCCTTAGCACAGATACGCAGTATTTT. Translated, it gives CASSLSTDTQYF.

V and J are TRBV5-6 and TRBJ2-7, with TRBD1 as a possible D gene (5 bases). CDR3 length: 15 residues. V was pared by 3 bases and J by 7 bases, with 20 bases between. Per the germline V gene, CDR1 is SGHDT and CDR2 is YYEEEE. CDR3 protein: CASSYRQGLVLEQYF. The CDR3 DNA follows: TGTGCCAGCAGCTACCGGCAGGGTCTAGTTCTGGAGCAGTACTTC.

The rearrangement links TRBV7-2 to TRBJ2-2; 7 bases align to TRBD1. This CDR3 has 15 residues. Looked up from germline, CDR1 is SGHTA and CDR2 is FQGNSA. Unmatched junction bases numbered 3, after V lost 2 bases and J lost 3 bases. In DNA, the CDR3 is TGTGCCAGCAGCTTACGGGACAGTTACACCGGGGAGCTGTTTTTT. This encodes CASSLRDSYTGELFF. The full variable domain, completed using reference TRBV7-2 and TRBJ2-2, is GAGVSQSPSNKVTEKGKDVELRCDPISGHTALYWYRQSLGQGLEFLIYFQGNSAPDKSGLPSDRFSAERTGGSVSTLTIQRTQQEDSAVYLCASSLRDSYTGELFFGEGSRLTVL.

Note on this clone: This specimen includes other DNA sequences encoding the same CDR3. The chain couples TRBV5-1 to TRBJ2-7; the match to TRBD2 covers 10 bases. Germline CDR1 SGHRS, CDR2 YFSETQ. With V trimmed by 3 bases and J by 2 bases, 2 bases remained unmatched. This CDR3 region has 14 residues. The CDR3 DNA is TGCGCCAGCAGCTCAAGCGGGGGGGCCTACGAGCAGTACTTC. It yields the protein CASSSSGGAYEQYF.

The chain has TRBV27 and TRBJ2-1; TRBD2 agrees at 12 bases. Germline CDR1 MNHEY, CDR2 SMNVEV (reference sequence). The CDR3 spans 17 residues. The junction had 3 bases not matched to a gene; V was cut back by 0 bases and J by 3 bases. The CDR3 DNA sequence: TGTGCCAGCAGTTTATCTGCTAGCGGGAGGGTCTACAATGAGCAGTTCTTC. Translation gives CASSLSASGRVYNEQFF.

The chain has TRBV6-2 or TRBV6-3 and TRBJ2-1; the D gene is possibly TRBD1 (6 bases). The CDR3 has 15 residues. V dropped 5 bases and J dropped 7 bases, with 18 bases sitting between them. Germline V gives CDR1 MNHEY, CDR2 SVGEGT. The DNA for the CDR3 is TGTGCCAGCAGTGCACAGGGTTCCCGAACGAATGAGCAGTTCTTC. It is translated as CASSAQGSRTNEQFF.

For the CDR3, the DNA is TGTGCCAGCAGCACGGAGCACGCGGTCGGCTACACCTTC. Residues: CASSTEHAVGYTF. The chain carries TRBV5-4 and TRBJ1-2; D gene unclear. The CDR3 covers 13 residues. Deletions cut 4 bases from V and 8 bases from J, with 15 bases between. Germline loops: CDR1 SGHNT, CDR2 YYREEE (reference sequence).

This chain links TRBV4-2 with TRBJ1-1, with D hard to call. The V end lost 1 base, the J end lost 4 bases, and 13 bases lay between the germline ends. Germline CDR1 reads LGHNA; CDR2 reads YNFKEQ. The CDR3 is 15 residues long. The CDR3 coding sequence is TGTGCCAGCAGCCAAGGGCGGACGAGCGGCACTGAAGCTTTCTTT. Translated: CASSQGRTSGTEAFF.

The chain links TRBV27 to TRBJ2-7, with D unclear. Trimming took off 3 bases at V and 3 bases at J, with 18 bases between the two ends. Germline V gene lookup returns CDR1 MNHEY and CDR2 SMNVEV (reference sequence). The CDR3 runs 16 residues. The CDR3 DNA reads as TGTGCCAGCAGTTTCTCCCCGGATAGCCATTTCTACGAGCAGTACTTC. Encoded protein: CASSFSPDSHFYEQYF.

V usage is TRBV7-2 and J usage is TRBJ1-4, with 7 bases matching TRBD1. CDR3 length: 15 amino acids. Germline V lookup: CDR1 SGHTA, CDR2 FQGNSA. J gave up 7 bases and V 5 bases, and 10 bases lay outside the gene matches. CDR3 in amino acids: CASSQDRVGGEKLFF. The CDR3 DNA follows: TGTGCCAGCAGCCAAGACAGGGTGGGTGGTGAAAAACTGTTTTTT.

This clone was detected once. The J gene is TRBJ1-5, the V gene TRBV5-6; D is unclear. V was pared by 2 bases and J by 7 bases, with 7 bases between. The CDR3 length is 12 residues. The germline gives CDR1 SGHDT, CDR2 YYEEEE. CDR3 in DNA: TGTGCCAGCAGCTTATGGAGCCAGCCCCAGCATTTT. Protein product: CASSLWSQPQHF.

This clone showed up just once. The gene calls are TRBV7-2 and TRBJ2-7, with D maybe TRBD1 (5 bases). The CDR3 spans 14 residues. Trimming cost V 5 bases and J 2 bases, with 13 bases left between them. CDR1 is SGHTA and CDR2 is FQGNSA in the germline V gene. CDR3 sequence reads: CASSPRFRAYEQYF. The CDR3, as DNA: TGTGCCAGCAGCCCTAGGTTCAGGGCCTACGAGCAGTACTTC.

V gene TRBV6-2 or TRBV6-3 combines with J gene TRBJ2-1, with TRBD2 matching over 14 bases. Germline-derived CDR1 and CDR2 are MNHEY and SVGEGT. V gave up 2 bases and J gave up 9 bases; unmatched junction bases: 3. This CDR3 region has 15 residues. The CDR3 nucleotides read TGTGCCAGCAGTTACACGACTAGCGGGGGGGCTGAGCAGTTCTTC. Encoded protein: CASSYTTSGGAEQFF.

This clone was recorded a few times. The chain employs TRBV28 and TRBJ2-7; a possible D gene is TRBD2 (6 bases). This CDR3 has 19 amino acids. Germline CDR1 and CDR2: MDHEN and SYDVKM. Trimming removed 3 bases from V and 0 bases from J, with 24 bases in between. CDR3 in DNA: TGTGCCAGCAGTTTGGGATCCATGGCTAGCGTCAGGAGCTCCTACGAGCAGTACTTC. It translates to CASSLGSMASVRSSYEQYF.

The chain has TRBV7-2 and TRBJ1-5, with TRBD1 matching 8 bases. V lost 3 bases and J lost 3; bases outside the gene matches: 4. Germline V gene lookup returns CDR1 SGHTA and CDR2 FQGNSA. CDR3 length equals 15 residues. The CDR3: CASSLGDRYNQPQHF. CDR3 bases: TGTGCCAGCAGCTTGGGGGACAGGTACAATCAGCCCCAGCATTTT.

The chain employs TRBV6-2 or TRBV6-3 and TRBJ2-7; D might be TRBD1 (5 bases). The CDR3 sequence is 14 residues long. Germline CDR1 is MNHEY and CDR2 is SVGEGT. V lost 4 bases and J 2 bases, leaving 12 bases between the germline ends. The CDR3 region has the DNA TGTGCCAGCAGTTCCGGACCAGGGCCCTACGAGCAGTACTTC. As protein: CASSSGPGPYEQYF.

This chain links TRBV2 with TRBJ1-2; 7 bases fit TRBD1. With V trimmed by 8 bases and J by 7 bases, 7 bases remained unmatched. Germline assignment: CDR1 SNHLY and CDR2 FYNNEI. The CDR3 is made up of 12 amino acids. DNA of the CDR3: TGTGCCAGCTCCGGGACAGCCCTTGGCTACACCTTC. This codes for CASSGTALGYTF.